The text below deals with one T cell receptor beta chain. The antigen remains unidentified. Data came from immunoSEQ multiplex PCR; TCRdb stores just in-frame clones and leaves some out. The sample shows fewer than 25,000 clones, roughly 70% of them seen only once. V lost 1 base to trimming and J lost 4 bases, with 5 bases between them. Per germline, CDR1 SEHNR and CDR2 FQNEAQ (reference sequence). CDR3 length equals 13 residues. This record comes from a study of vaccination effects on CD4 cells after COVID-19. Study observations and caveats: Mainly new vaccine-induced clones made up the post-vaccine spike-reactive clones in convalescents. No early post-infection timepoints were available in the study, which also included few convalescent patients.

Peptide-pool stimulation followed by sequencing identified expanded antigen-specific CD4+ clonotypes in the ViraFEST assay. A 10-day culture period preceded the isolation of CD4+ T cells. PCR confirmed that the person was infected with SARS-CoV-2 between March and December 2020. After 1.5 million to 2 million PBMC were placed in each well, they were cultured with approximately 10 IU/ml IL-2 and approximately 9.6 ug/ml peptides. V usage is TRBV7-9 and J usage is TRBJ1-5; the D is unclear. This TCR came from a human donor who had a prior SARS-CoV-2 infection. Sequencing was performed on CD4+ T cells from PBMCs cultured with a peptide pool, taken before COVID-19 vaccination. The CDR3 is CASSLDGNQPQHF. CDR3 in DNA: TGTGCCAGCAGCTTAGACGGTAATCAGCCCCAGCATTTT.